These T cell receptor beta chains were read from a single sample in a study of blood T cell repertoires in COVID-19. Libraries were prepared by immunoSEQ multiplex PCR; TCRdb keeps only in-frame clonotypes and omits some of them. The sample comprises around 140,000 clones, almost 70% of which are singletons, and about 1.9% rests with the top ten. Sequencing was done on a sample of peripheral blood. The receptors here all came from an older woman with acute or convalescent COVID-19. Both conserved end residues are part of each CDR3. The D gene is left open where the match is weak. Expanded clones are given a class, and other clones once, few, many or no size at all.

TRBV6-5,-,-,TRBJ2-1,CASSPHRRAGNEQFF,TGTGCCAGCTCACCTCACCGAAGGGCGGGCAATGAGCAGTTCTTC
TRBV12-5,TRBD2,-,TRBJ2-1,CASGPGLAGYDEQFF,TGTGCTAGTGGTCCGGGACTAGCGGGATATGATGAGCAGTTCTTC
TRBV5-4,-,once,TRBJ2-7,CASSWTEQDEQYF,TGTGCCAGCAGCTGGACAGAGCAGGACGAGCAGTACTTC
TRBV25-1,-,-,TRBJ1-1,CASGGTANTEAFF,TGTGCCAGCGGGGGGACGGCGAACACTGAAGCTTTCTTT
TRBV28,-,-,TRBJ2-5,CASSNSHEETQYF,TGTGCCAGCAGCAACTCGCACGAAGAGACCCAGTACTTC
TRBV27,TRBD2,-,TRBJ2-7,CASSSTSAQSSYEQYF,TGTGCCAGCAGCTCAACTAGCGCCCAGAGCTCCTACGAGCAGTACTTC
TRBV27,TRBD1,-,TRBJ2-2,CASTPRQGAAGELFF,TGTGCCAGCACCCCCAGACAGGGGGCGGCCGGGGAGCTGTTTTTT
TRBV29-1,TRBD2,-,TRBJ2-1,CSVERPGGYNEQFF,TGCAGCGTTGAAAGACCGGGAGGGTACAATGAGCAGTTCTTC
TRBV27,TRBD1,-,TRBJ2-5,CASSSDRVETQYF,TGTGCCAGCAGCTCGGACAGGGTAGAGACCCAGTACTTC
TRBV7-2,TRBD2,-,TRBJ2-7,CASSLTSGGALVSYEQYF,TGTGCCAGCAGCCTAACTAGCGGGGGGGCCTTGGTGTCCTACGAGCAGTACTTC
TRBV7-8,TRBD2,few,TRBJ2-6,CASSRGGGPGANVLTF,TGTGCCAGCAGCCGCGGGGGGGGGCCTGGGGCCAACGTCCTGACTTTC
TRBV29-1,-,-,TRBJ2-7,CSVEDLVPGGQYF,TGCAGCGTTGAAGATTTGGTGCCTGGAGGCCAGTACTTC
TRBV4-1,TRBD1,-,TRBJ2-1,CASSQDVGGRQEQFF,TGCGCCAGCAGCCAAGATGTAGGGGGCCGACAGGAGCAGTTCTTC
TRBV25-1,-,-,TRBJ1-3,CASSERSPGNTIYF,TGTGCCAGCAGTGAACGGAGTCCCGGAAACACCATATATTTT
TRBV15,TRBD1,few,TRBJ2-7,CATSTRTGRNEQYF,TGTGCCACCAGCACTAGGACAGGGAGAAACGAGCAGTACTTC
TRBV28,-,-,TRBJ1-2,CASSLGQATTYGYTF,TGTGCCAGCAGTTTAGGGCAGGCCACCACCTATGGCTACACCTTC
TRBV30,TRBD1,-,TRBJ2-4,CAWSKGGLGNIQYF,TGTGCCTGGAGTAAAGGGGGCCTTGGAAACATTCAGTACTTC
TRBV6-1,-,-,TRBJ1-5,CASSEANSNQPQHF,TGTGCCAGCAGCGAAGCCAATAGCAATCAGCCCCAGCATTTT
TRBV11-3,-,-,TRBJ2-2,CASSQGVRGTGELFF,TGTGCCAGCAGCCAAGGAGTCAGAGGGACCGGGGAGCTGTTTTTT
TRBV6-5,-,few,TRBJ1-4,CASSYGRRGTNEKLFF,TGTGCCAGCAGTTACGGTCGACGGGGGACCAATGAAAAACTGTTTTTT
TRBV10-1,TRBD1,-,TRBJ1-5,CASSEGGTGKKSAQHF,TGCGCCAGCAGTGAAGGGGGGACAGGGAAAAAATCAGCCCAGCATTTT
TRBV2,TRBD1,-,TRBJ1-2,CATNDRVYGYTF,TGTGCCACTAACGACAGGGTCTATGGCTACACCTTC
TRBV6-5,-,-,TRBJ2-1,CASSYPLDEQFF,TGTGCCAGCAGTTACCCCCTTGATGAGCAGTTCTTC
TRBV6-2/TRBV6-3,TRBD1,-,TRBJ1-2,CASSLDIGGVYGYTF,TGTGCCAGCAGTCTTGATATAGGGGGCGTCTATGGCTACACCTTC
TRBV7-8,TRBD2,once,TRBJ2-7,CASSIGTSGIYEQYF,TGTGCCAGCAGCATCGGGACTAGCGGGATTTACGAGCAGTACTTC
TRBV11-2,-,-,TRBJ2-7,CASSLVQVYEQYF,TGTGCCAGCAGCTTAGTGCAGGTCTACGAGCAGTACTTC
TRBV18,-,-,TRBJ2-3,CASSPLGLTDTQYF,TGTGCCAGCTCACCACTGGGACTCACGGATACGCAGTATTTT
TRBV19,-,-,TRBJ1-2,CASSTRIPNYGYTF,TGTGCCAGTAGCACCAGGATACCTAACTATGGCTACACCTTC
TRBV4-1,TRBD1,-,TRBJ1-5,CASSQEPGQGHQPQHF,TGCGCCAGCAGCCAAGAGCCGGGACAGGGGCATCAGCCCCAGCATTTT
TRBV2,-,-,TRBJ2-2,CASSRSGGGIGELFF,TGTGCCAGCAGCCGATCCGGCGGAGGGATCGGGGAGCTGTTTTTT
TRBV5-6,-,-,TRBJ2-5,CASSSRPGETQYF,TGTGCCAGCAGTTCAAGACCAGGGGAGACCCAGTACTTC
TRBV3-1/TRBV3-2,-,-,TRBJ1-2,CASSQDVYGYTF,TGTGCCAGCAGCCAAGACGTCTATGGCTACACCTTC
TRBV5-4,TRBD1,few,TRBJ1-2,CASSLGAGGPRVYGYTF,TGTGCCAGCAGCTTGGGGGCAGGGGGCCCTAGAGTCTATGGCTACACCTTC
TRBV10-1,TRBD2,-,TRBJ2-3,CASSEGGLAGPGGTDTQYF,TGCGCCAGCAGTGAGGGGGGACTAGCGGGACCAGGGGGCACAGATACGCAGTATTTT
TRBV19,TRBD1,-,TRBJ2-7,CASTSGTGVFYEQYF,TGTGCCAGTACCAGTGGGACAGGAGTCTTCTACGAGCAGTACTTC
TRBV7-6,-,-,TRBJ1-5,CASRLRGPYSNQPQHF,TGTGCCAGCAGACTCAGGGGACCTTATAGCAATCAGCCCCAGCATTTT
TRBV6-6,-,-,TRBJ2-1,CASSNRDIIHEQFF,TGTGCCAGCAGTAACCGGGACATAATTCATGAGCAGTTCTTC
TRBV28,-,-,TRBJ1-4,CASSLSGRNEKLFF,TGTGCCAGCAGTTTGTCAGGGCGGAATGAAAAACTGTTTTTT
TRBV28,-,-,TRBJ2-3,CASRTDQGNTQYF,TGTGCCAGCAGAACTGATCAGGGTAATACGCAGTATTTT
TRBV19,-,once,TRBJ1-5,CASSGGAGFYDQPQHF,TGTGCCAGTAGTGGGGGGGCAGGGTTTTACGATCAGCCCCAGCATTTT
TRBV9,-,-,TRBJ2-5,CASSVGSAVQETQYF,TGTGCCAGCAGCGTGGGTTCGGCGGTCCAAGAGACCCAGTACTTC
TRBV19,-,-,TRBJ2-1,CASSIDLGSSYNEQFF,TGTGCCAGTAGTATAGATCTTGGGAGCTCCTACAATGAGCAGTTCTTC
TRBV5-4,-,-,TRBJ2-3,CASSSVRPGGTDTQYF,TGTGCCAGCAGCTCCGTGAGGCCGGGGGGCACAGATACGCAGTATTTT
TRBV24-1,TRBD1,-,TRBJ2-7,CATSDTRDSPYEQYF,TGTGCCACCAGTGATACCCGGGACAGCCCCTACGAGCAGTACTTC
TRBV19,-,few,TRBJ1-2,CASSISVDSLANYGYTF,TGTGCCAGTAGTATCAGCGTGGACAGCTTAGCTAACTATGGCTACACCTTC
TRBV4-2,TRBD2,few,TRBJ2-7,CASSQDRSSGAREQYF,TGTGCCAGCAGCCAAGATAGATCTAGCGGGGCCCGCGAGCAGTACTTC
TRBV9,-,-,TRBJ1-3,CASSLEGSSGNTIYF,TGTGCCAGCAGTCTGGAGGGGAGCTCTGGAAACACCATATATTTT
TRBV5-1,TRBD2,-,TRBJ2-1,CASSLVWAGGLNEQFF,TGCGCCAGCAGCTTGGTTTGGGCGGGAGGGCTGAATGAGCAGTTCTTC
TRBV3-1/TRBV3-2,TRBD2,once,TRBJ2-7,CASSPGLAGVRTYEQYF,TGTGCCAGCAGCCCCGGACTAGCGGGCGTGCGAACCTACGAGCAGTACTTC
TRBV28,-,-,TRBJ1-4,CASGQGEKLFF,TGTGCCAGCGGGCAGGGAGAAAAACTGTTTTTT
TRBV4-2,TRBD1,-,TRBJ1-5,CASSRGKRDSQHF,TGTGCCAGCAGCCGGGGGAAAAGGGACAGCCAGCATTTT
TRBV5-4,-,-,TRBJ2-1,CASSLPGSYNEQFF,TGTGCCAGCAGCTTACCGGGCTCCTACAATGAGCAGTTCTTC
TRBV5-1,TRBD2,few,TRBJ2-1,CASSARLAGGTNEQFF,TGCGCCAGCAGCGCCCGACTAGCGGGGGGTACCAATGAGCAGTTCTTC